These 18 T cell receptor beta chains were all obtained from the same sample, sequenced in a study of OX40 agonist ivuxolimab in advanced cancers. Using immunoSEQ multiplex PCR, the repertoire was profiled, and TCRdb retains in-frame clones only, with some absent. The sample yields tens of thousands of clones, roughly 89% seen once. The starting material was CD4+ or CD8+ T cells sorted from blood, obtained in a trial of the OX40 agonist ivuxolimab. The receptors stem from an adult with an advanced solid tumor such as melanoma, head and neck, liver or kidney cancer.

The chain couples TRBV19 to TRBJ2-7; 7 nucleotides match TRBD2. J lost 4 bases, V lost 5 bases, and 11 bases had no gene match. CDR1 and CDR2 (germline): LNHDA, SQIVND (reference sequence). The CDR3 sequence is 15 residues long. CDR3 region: CASSSSGGGAYEQYF. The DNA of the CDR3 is TGTGCCAGTAGTTCGTCGGGGGGAGGGGCATACGAGCAGTACTTC.

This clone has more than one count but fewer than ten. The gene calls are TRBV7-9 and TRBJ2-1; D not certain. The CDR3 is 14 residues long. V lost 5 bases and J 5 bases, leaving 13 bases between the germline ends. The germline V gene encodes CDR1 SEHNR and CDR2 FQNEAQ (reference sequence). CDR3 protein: CASSPGQLDNEQFF. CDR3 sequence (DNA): TGTGCCAGCAGCCCCGGCCAACTTGACAATGAGCAGTTCTTC.

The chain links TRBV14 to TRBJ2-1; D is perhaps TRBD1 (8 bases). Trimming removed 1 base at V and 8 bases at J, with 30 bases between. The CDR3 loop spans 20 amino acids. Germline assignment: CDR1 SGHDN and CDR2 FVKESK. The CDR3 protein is CASSQGTTGGATSRRDEQFF. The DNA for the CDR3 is TGTGCCAGCAGCCAAGGGACCACAGGGGGGGCCACATCTAGGAGAGATGAGCAGTTCTTC.

The DNA of the CDR3 is TGTGCCAGCAGTAAAAGGGGTACCCACGACAATGAGCAGTTCTTC. It yields the protein CASSKRGTHDNEQFF. The gene calls are TRBV5-4 and TRBJ2-1, with D perhaps matching TRBD1 (5 bases). Germline V gene data show CDR1 as SGHNT and CDR2 as YYREEE (reference sequence). Trimming removed 5 bases from V and 5 bases from J, with 17 bases in between. The CDR3 consists of 15 residues.

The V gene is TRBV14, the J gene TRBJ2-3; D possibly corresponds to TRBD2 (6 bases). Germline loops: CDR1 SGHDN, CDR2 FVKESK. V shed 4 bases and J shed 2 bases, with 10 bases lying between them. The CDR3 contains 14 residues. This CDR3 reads CASSLGLATDTQYF. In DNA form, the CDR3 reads TGTGCCAGCAGCCTGGGACTCGCCACAGATACGCAGTATTTT.

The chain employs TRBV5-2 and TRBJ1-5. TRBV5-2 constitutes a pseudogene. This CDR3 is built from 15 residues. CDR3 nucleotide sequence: TGCGCCAGCAGCCAAGAGGCGGGTAGCAATCAGCCCCAGCATTTT. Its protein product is CASSQEAGSNQPQHF.

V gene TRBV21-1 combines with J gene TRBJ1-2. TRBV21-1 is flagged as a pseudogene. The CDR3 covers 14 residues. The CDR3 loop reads CASSKKGTHYGYTF. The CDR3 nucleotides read TGTGCCAGCAGCAAAAAGGGGACCCACTATGGCTACACCTTC.

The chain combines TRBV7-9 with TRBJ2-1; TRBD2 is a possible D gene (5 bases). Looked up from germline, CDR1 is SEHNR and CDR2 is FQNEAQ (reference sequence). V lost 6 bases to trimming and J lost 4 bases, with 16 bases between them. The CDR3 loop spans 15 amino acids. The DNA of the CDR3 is TGTGCCAGCAGTCCGAGCGGTTCCATTTACAATGAGCAGTTCTTC. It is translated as CASSPSGSIYNEQFF.

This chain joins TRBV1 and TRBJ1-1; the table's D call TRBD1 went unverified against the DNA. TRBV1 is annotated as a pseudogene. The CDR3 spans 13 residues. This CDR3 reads CTRRTGPHTEAFF. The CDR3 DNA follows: TGCACCAGGAGGACAGGGCCCCACACTGAAGCTTTCTTT.

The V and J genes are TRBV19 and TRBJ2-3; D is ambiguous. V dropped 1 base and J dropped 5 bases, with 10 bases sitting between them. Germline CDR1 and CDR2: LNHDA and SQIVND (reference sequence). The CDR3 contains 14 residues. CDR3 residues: CASSIAGFGDTQYF. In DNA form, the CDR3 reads TGTGCCAGTAGTATAGCCGGGTTCGGAGATACGCAGTATTTT.

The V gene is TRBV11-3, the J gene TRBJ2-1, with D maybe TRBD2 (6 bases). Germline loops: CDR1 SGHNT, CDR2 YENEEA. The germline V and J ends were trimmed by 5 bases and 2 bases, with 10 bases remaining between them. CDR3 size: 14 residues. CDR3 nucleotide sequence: TGTGCCAGCAGCCTCCGGGGGACCTACAATGAGCAGTTCTTC. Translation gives CASSLRGTYNEQFF.

The CDR3 spells CASTFSGNTEAFF. The CDR3 region has the DNA TGTGCCAGCACCTTCTCCGGGAACACTGAAGCTTTCTTT. The J gene is TRBJ1-1, the V gene TRBV6-5; D uncertain. Per the germline V gene, CDR1 is MNHEY and CDR2 is SVGAGI. The CDR3 extends over 13 amino acids. The ends were cut back, 7 bases at V and 1 base at J, with 10 bases in the middle.

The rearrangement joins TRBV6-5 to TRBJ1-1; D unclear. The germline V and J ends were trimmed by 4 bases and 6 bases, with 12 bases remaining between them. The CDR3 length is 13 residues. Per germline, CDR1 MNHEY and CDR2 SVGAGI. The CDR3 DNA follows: TGTGCCAGCAGTTTGACATCCAGCCCTGAAGCTTTCTTT. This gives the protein CASSLTSSPEAFF.

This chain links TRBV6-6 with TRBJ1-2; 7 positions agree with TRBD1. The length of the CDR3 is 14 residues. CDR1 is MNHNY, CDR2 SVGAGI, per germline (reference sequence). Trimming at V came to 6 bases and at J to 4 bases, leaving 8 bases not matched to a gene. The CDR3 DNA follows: TGTGCCAGCAGCTCAGACAGGGTCGGCTATGGCTACACCTTC. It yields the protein CASSSDRVGYGYTF.

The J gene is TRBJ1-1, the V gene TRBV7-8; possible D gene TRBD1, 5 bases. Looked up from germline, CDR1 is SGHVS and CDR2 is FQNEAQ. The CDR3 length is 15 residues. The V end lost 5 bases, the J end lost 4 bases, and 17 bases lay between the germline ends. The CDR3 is CASSLRQSGSTEAFF. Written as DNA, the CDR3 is TGTGCCAGCAGCCTAAGACAGTCGGGGAGCACTGAAGCTTTCTTT.

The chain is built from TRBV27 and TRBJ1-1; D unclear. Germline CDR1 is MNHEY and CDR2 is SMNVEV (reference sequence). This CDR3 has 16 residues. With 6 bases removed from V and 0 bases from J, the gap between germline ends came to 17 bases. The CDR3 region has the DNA TGTGCCAGCAGCCATCCTGGACGGAACATGAACACTGAAGCTTTCTTT. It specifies CASSHPGRNMNTEAFF.

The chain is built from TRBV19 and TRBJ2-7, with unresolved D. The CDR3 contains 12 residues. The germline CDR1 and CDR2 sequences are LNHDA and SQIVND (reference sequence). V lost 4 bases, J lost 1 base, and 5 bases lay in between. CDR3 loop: CASSKGSYEQYF. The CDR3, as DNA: TGTGCCAGTAGTAAAGGTTCCTACGAGCAGTACTTC.

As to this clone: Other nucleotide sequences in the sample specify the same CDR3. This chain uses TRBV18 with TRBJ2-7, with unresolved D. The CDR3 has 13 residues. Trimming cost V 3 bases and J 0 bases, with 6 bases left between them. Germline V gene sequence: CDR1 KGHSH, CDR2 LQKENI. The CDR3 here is CASSPPSSYEQYF. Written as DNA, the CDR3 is TGTGCCAGCTCACCCCCTAGCTCCTACGAGCAGTACTTC.